This record concerns one T cell receptor beta chain sequence. Clones were read by immunoSEQ multiplex PCR, and TCRdb kept only the in-frame ones, dropping some. The top ten hold over 1% of the sample, which has over 1.4 million clones, roughly 96% seen once. Negatively enriched CD4+ T cells were divided by CD45RA into naive and memory. The record originates from a study of shared clonotypes between healthy human individuals. Germline CDR1 and CDR2: SEHNR and FQNEAQ (reference sequence). This CDR3 region has 15 residues. Between the trimmed V and J ends, which lost 5 bases and 2 bases, there was a span of 15 bases.

This receptor was taken from a man aged 30-40 years in good health. The source material was naive CD4+ T cells sorted from blood. Subset: CD45RA+ positively selected. The chain carries TRBV7-9 and TRBJ1-1; TRBD1 is a possible D gene (6 bases). CDR3 residues: CASSPLGGRNTEAFF. CDR3 DNA sequence: TGTGCCAGCAGCCCCTTGGGGGGCAGAAACACTGAAGCTTTCTTT.